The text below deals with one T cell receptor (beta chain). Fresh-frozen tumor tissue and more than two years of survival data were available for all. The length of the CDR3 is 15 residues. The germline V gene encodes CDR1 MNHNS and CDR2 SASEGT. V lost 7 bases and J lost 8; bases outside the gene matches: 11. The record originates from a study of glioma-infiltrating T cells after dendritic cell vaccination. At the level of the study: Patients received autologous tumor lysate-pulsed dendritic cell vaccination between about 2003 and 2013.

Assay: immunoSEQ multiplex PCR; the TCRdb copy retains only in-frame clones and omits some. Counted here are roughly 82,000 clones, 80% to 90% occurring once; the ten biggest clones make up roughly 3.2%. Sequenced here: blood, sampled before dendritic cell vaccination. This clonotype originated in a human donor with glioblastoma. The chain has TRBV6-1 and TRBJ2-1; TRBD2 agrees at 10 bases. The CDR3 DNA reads TGTGCCAGCATTACGGGGGGGCTAGCGGGAGATGAGCAGTTCTTC. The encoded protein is CASITGGLAGDEQFF.